These T cell receptor beta chains were read from a single sample in a study of shared clonotypes between healthy human individuals. The assay was immunoSEQ multiplex PCR, and TCRdb's table has in-frame clones only and misses some. Altogether 2 million to 2.5 million clones are present, approximately 96% being singletons, with the ten largest covering roughly 0.13%. The sample comprised naive CD4+ T cells sorted from blood. The receptors were sampled from a young man in good health. Both conserved end residues are part of each CDR3. Each record gives: J gene, D gene, V gene, clone size, CDR3 DNA, CDR3 protein. A D gene is named only where the DNA matches it firmly. Clone size appears in some rows only: once, few, many, or a class for an expanded clone.

TRBJ2-7 . TRBV18 . TGTGCCAGCTCACGAGACAGGTTCGAGCAGTACTTC CASSRDRFEQYF
TRBJ1-1 TRBD1 TRBV19 . TGTGCCACCAGGACAGGGCTGGGATACACTGAAGCTTTCTTT CATRTGLGYTEAFF
TRBJ1-4 TRBD1 TRBV5-1 . TGCGCCAGCAGCTTTTCGGACAGGGGTGGTGAAAAACTGTTTTTT CASSFSDRGGEKLFF
TRBJ1-2 . TRBV10-3 once TGTGCCATCAGTGCCCCGACAGGTCGCCACACCTTC CAISAPTGRHTF
TRBJ2-7 . TRBV2 . TGTGCCAGCAGTGAAGGGTCAGGGAGCGAGCAGTACTTC CASSEGSGSEQYF
TRBJ2-7 . TRBV28 . TGTGCCAGCAGGGTCGAGGGCGAGCAGTACTTC CASRVEGEQYF
TRBJ2-7 TRBD1 TRBV6-5 . TGTGCCAGCAATCCGCCGGGACAGACCTACGAGCAGTACTTC CASNPPGQTYEQYF
TRBJ2-3 TRBD2 TRBV4-3 . TGCGCCAGCAGCCAGAGAATACTAGCGGGAGAGAGTCCTTGGACAGATACGCAGTATTTT CASSQRILAGESPWTDTQYF
TRBJ2-3 . TRBV30 . TGTGCCTGGATCAGGGAGAGCACAGATACGCAGTATTTT CAWIRESTDTQYF
TRBJ1-4 . TRBV28 . TGTGCCAGCAGTTTACGGACGCCAAGGGAAAAACTGTTTTTT CASSLRTPREKLFF
TRBJ2-1 TRBD1 TRBV25-1 . TGTGCCAGCAGTGAATTTAGGGACAGGGCAGGCGATGAGCAGTTCTTC CASSEFRDRAGDEQFF
TRBJ2-1 TRBD2 TRBV5-1 . TGCGCCAGCAAGCAAGAACGCGGGACTAGCGGGAGAACCTACAATGAGCAGTTCTTC CASKQERGTSGRTYNEQFF
TRBJ2-5 TRBD1 TRBV11-2 . TGTGCCAGCAGCTCCGGACAGGGAAGGGAGACCCAGTACTTC CASSSGQGRETQYF
TRBJ2-2 . TRBV29-1 . TGCAGCGTTGAAGTGCAGACAGTCACCGGGGAGCTGTTTTTT CSVEVQTVTGELFF
TRBJ2-7 . TRBV28 . TGTGCCAGCATTAAGGGGGGCTCCTACGAGCAGTACTTC CASIKGGSYEQYF
TRBJ2-1 . TRBV6-1 . TGTGCCAGCACGGAGGAGAGCAGAGAGCAGTTCTTC CASTEESREQFF
TRBJ2-7 . TRBV7-9 once TGTGCCAGCGCGGGGGGGACAGGGTCATCCTACGAGCAGTACTTC CASAGGTGSSYEQYF
TRBJ2-1 TRBD2 TRBV4-1 . TGCGCCAGCAGCCACGCAGCGGGGGGCCACCGGGAGCAGTTCTTC CASSHAAGGHREQFF
TRBJ2-7 TRBD1 TRBV6-1 . TGTGCCAGCACCCGGACAGGCCCTTACGAGCAGTACTTC CASTRTGPYEQYF
TRBJ2-3 TRBD2 TRBV7-6 once TGTGCCAGCAGATTGAGCGCCTCAGCGGGAGTGGTGGCAGATACGCAGTATTTT CASRLSASAGVVADTQYF
TRBJ1-5 . TRBV10-1 . TGCGCCAGCAGTTTTCACGGGAGGAGCAATCAGCCCCAGCATTTT CASSFHGRSNQPQHF
TRBJ1-3 . TRBV30 . TGTGCCTGGAGTGATTGGAACAGGAACACCATATATTTT CAWSDWNRNTIYF
TRBJ2-1 . TRBV5-1 . TGCGCCAGCAGCCCGGGACTTTCGAGCTCCTACAATGAGCAGTTCTTC CASSPGLSSSYNEQFF
TRBJ2-1 TRBD1 TRBV10-3 . TGTGCCATCAGGACAGGGGGCGCGGAGCAGTTCTTC CAIRTGGAEQFF
TRBJ2-7 . TRBV18 . TGTGCCAGCTCACCCAGTGAATCCTACGAGCAGTACTTC CASSPSESYEQYF
TRBJ2-7 TRBD2 TRBV6-1 . TGTGCCAGCAGTGAGGTAGCGGGGCCCTACGAGCAGTACTTC CASSEVAGPYEQYF
TRBJ2-6 TRBD1 TRBV7-2 once TGTGCCAGCAGCATAGGACAGGGGGGCTCTGGGGCCAACGTCCTGACTTTC CASSIGQGGSGANVLTF
TRBJ1-2 . TRBV7-2 once TGTGCCAGCAGCTTAGATGGGAGATATGGCTACACCTTC CASSLDGRYGYTF
TRBJ2-3 . TRBV5-1 . TGCGCCAGCAGCTTGCCGTCTCCTAGCACAGATACGCAGTATTTT CASSLPSPSTDTQYF
TRBJ2-1 . TRBV4-1 . TGCGCCAGCAGCCATCGACCGTCTGGGGTTCCTTCCAATGAGCAGTTCTTC CASSHRPSGVPSNEQFF
TRBJ2-7 TRBD1 TRBV6-1 . TGTGCCAGCAGTCAAGGGACAGGGGCGACCTACGAGCAGTACTTC CASSQGTGATYEQYF
TRBJ1-6 . TRBV5-1 . TGCGCCAGCAGCGCGACATACGGAGCGGATTCACCCCTCCACTTT CASSATYGADSPLHF
TRBJ1-5 . TRBV11-2 . TGTGCCAGCAGCTTAGAGCCCACAGGTCAGCCCCAGCATTTT CASSLEPTGQPQHF
TRBJ2-5 . TRBV12-1 . TGTGCCAGCAGCAAGGGACGGATAGAGACCCAGTACTTC CASSKGRIETQYF
TRBJ2-2 TRBD1 TRBV2 . TGTGCCAGCAGTTCACAGGGGGCGTGGGACACCGGGGAGCTGTTTTTT CASSSQGAWDTGELFF
TRBJ2-5 . TRBV7-9 . TGTGCCAGCAGCTTTACAGGGTATCAAGAGACCCAGTACTTC CASSFTGYQETQYF
TRBJ2-7 . TRBV18 . TGTGCCAGCTCACCGGATCGGCAGATCGAGCAGTACTTC CASSPDRQIEQYF
TRBJ1-6 . TRBV28 . TGTGCCAGCAGTTTAGATTGGACACCCCTCCACTTT CASSLDWTPLHF
TRBJ2-7 TRBD1 TRBV7-6 . TGTGCCAGCAGCCGTTATAACCGGGACAGTTCGTCCTACGAGCAGTACTTC CASSRYNRDSSSYEQYF
TRBJ2-3 TRBD1 TRBV4-1 . TGCGCCAGCAGCCAAGTTCTAACCGGGACAGGGATCACAGATACGCAGTATTTT CASSQVLTGTGITDTQYF
TRBJ2-7 TRBD2 TRBV19 . TGTGCCAGTAGTGTAGCGGGAGGCTCCTACGAGCAGTACTTC CASSVAGGSYEQYF
TRBJ1-1 TRBD1 TRBV9 . TGTGCCAGCAGCGTAGGAAGGGGGACAGGGGCGGACACTGAAGCTTTCTTT CASSVGRGTGADTEAFF
TRBJ2-1 TRBD2 TRBV7-2 once TGTGCCAGCAGCATCACCCCACTAGCGGGAGGGCACAATGAGCAGTTCTTC CASSITPLAGGHNEQFF
TRBJ1-4 . TRBV6-5 . TGTGCCAGCAGTACTCAGGGGTTTGGTGAAAAACTGTTTTTT CASSTQGFGEKLFF
TRBJ2-1 TRBD1 TRBV28 . TGTGCCAGCACCTCGACAGGGCTCGGGCACAATGAGCAGTTCTTC CASTSTGLGHNEQFF
TRBJ1-6 . TRBV30 . TGTGCCTGGAGTGTATTAGAGCCGGATTCACCCCTCCACTTT CAWSVLEPDSPLHF
TRBJ2-4 TRBD1 TRBV14 . TGTGCCAGCAGCCGGCTCCCGGGACAGGGGGGGTCCAAAAACATTCAGTACTTC CASSRLPGQGGSKNIQYF
TRBJ1-4 . TRBV14 . TGTGCCAGCAGCCCCACAGCCTCAACTAATGAAAAACTGTTTTTT CASSPTASTNEKLFF
TRBJ2-7 TRBD2 TRBV6-6 . TGTGCCAGCAGTACTAGCGGGAGGGCCAACGAGCAGTACTTC CASSTSGRANEQYF
TRBJ2-5 . TRBV29-1 . TGCAGCTCAGGGGAGGGACGGGGAGAGACCCAGTACTTC CSSGEGRGETQYF
TRBJ2-1 . TRBV7-2 . TGTGCCAGCAGTGTTAGTGGCGGGATGGGCAATGAGCAGTTCTTC CASSVSGGMGNEQFF
TRBJ1-3 . TRBV7-6 . TGTGCCAGCAGCTCGATACAGGGTACTGGAAACACCATATATTTT CASSSIQGTGNTIYF
TRBJ2-7 TRBD1 TRBV4-1 . TGCGCCAGCAGCCACCGACAGGGCCCCCAGGACGAGCAGTACTTC CASSHRQGPQDEQYF
TRBJ1-1 . TRBV4-3 . TGCGCCAGCAGCCAAGATTTTGAGAGATCGAACACTGAAGCTTTCTTT CASSQDFERSNTEAFF
TRBJ1-4 . TRBV10-3 . TGTGCCATCAGTGAGTCGACTAATGAAAAACTGTTTTTT CAISESTNEKLFF
TRBJ1-1 . TRBV29-1 . TGCAGCGCCACGTTAATGCTGAACACTGAAGCTTTCTTT CSATLMLNTEAFF
TRBJ1-2 TRBD1 TRBV7-2 . TGTGCCAGCAGCTCAGGGACACTACAGGGGTATGGCTACACCTTC CASSSGTLQGYGYTF